The T cell receptor beta chain described here comes from a study of regulatory T cells in long-lasting Graves disease. TCR beta libraries were built with iRepertoire HTBI primers and Arm-PCR of CDR3 regions. MiXCR, applied by TCRdb to the multiplex PCR reads, yields one record per CDR3 protein. Here the sample spans roughly 560,000 distinct CDR3 sequences, 15% to 20% being singletons. This clonotype was seen repeatedly, ten times or more. Stated time point: newly diagnosed GD, antithyroid drugs for less than 3 months. Extracted PBMC RNA gave rise to the TCR library. Germline V gives CDR1 SGHTA, CDR2 FQGTGA. The CDR3 runs 16 residues. The germline V and J ends were trimmed by 1 base and 1 base, with 10 bases remaining between them. These same records also appear under a second study, on T cells in Graves' hyperthyroidism and ophthalmopathy.

The source of this sequence is a woman aged 40-65 years with Graves disease. This chain links TRBV7-3 with TRBJ2-2; no definite D call. Sequenced here: peripheral blood mononuclear cells (PBMCs), sampled at new diagnosis, from a patient treated with antithyroid drugs. The CDR3 here is CASSLMSLQNTGELFF. The CDR3 nucleotides are TGTGCCAGCAGCTTAATGAGTCTACAGAACACCGGGGAGCTGTTTTTT.